Each of the 9 T cell receptor beta chains below was sequenced from the same sample in a study of high-grade serous ovarian cancer treatment subgroups. Tumor samples were obtained before definitive surgery or chemotherapy. Data came from immunoSEQ multiplex PCR; TCRdb stores just in-frame clones and leaves some out. The sample has roughly 2,600 clones, almost 85% seen once; the top ten hold over 8.5%. The sample comprised tumor tissue. The receptors were gathered from a human donor with high-grade serous ovarian cancer.

This chain connects TRBV14 to TRBJ2-1; 7 bases agree with TRBD2. Per germline, CDR1 SGHDN and CDR2 FVKESK. The ends lost 0 bases at V and 3 bases at J; junction bases unmatched: 23. The CDR3 runs 22 residues. The chain's CDR3 is CASSQDPSLAAEPIKNYNEQFF. The CDR3 DNA sequence: TGTGCCAGCAGCCAAGATCCGTCCCTAGCGGCAGAACCCATAAAAAACTACAATGAGCAGTTCTTC.

The CDR3: CASSLSAPYNEQFF. In DNA, the CDR3 is TGCGCCAGCAGCCTTAGCGCCCCCTACAATGAGCAGTTCTTC. J is TRBJ2-1 and V is TRBV4-1; D possibly corresponds to TRBD2 (5 bases). Trimming pared 4 bases from V and 2 bases from J, leaving 9 bases between. The CDR3 consists of 14 residues. Germline V gene sequence: CDR1 MGHRA, CDR2 YSYEKL.

In its sample, this clone ranks as hyperexpanded. The rearrangement links TRBV29-1 to TRBJ1-5; 7 bases agree with TRBD1. This CDR3 contains 14 residues. Germline V gene sequence: CDR1 SQVTM, CDR2 ANQGSEA. With 7 bases clipped from V and 5 bases from J, the junction kept 11 bases outside the gene matches. CDR3 coding DNA: TGCAGCGCCCCCGCGGGAGGGGGCTATCAGCCCCAGCATTTT. Amino acid sequence: CSAPAGGGYQPQHF.

This chain connects TRBV4-1 to TRBJ2-7, with TRBD1 identical over 8 bases. Germline values: CDR1 MGHRA, CDR2 YSYEKL. This CDR3 spans 13 amino acids. The V segment lost 4 bases and the J segment 3 bases; nucleotides outside the gene matches: 2. The CDR3 nucleotides read TGCGCCAGCAGCCTAGGACAGGGCTACGAGCAGTACTTC. Its protein is CASSLGQGYEQYF.

V usage is TRBV19 and J usage is TRBJ2-7; 9 bases match TRBD1. Germline loops: CDR1 LNHDA, CDR2 SQIVND (reference sequence). The CDR3 totals 15 residues. V lost 3 bases, J lost 5 bases, and 8 bases stayed unmatched. CDR3 in DNA: TGTGCCAGTAGTATGTCGGGACAGGGTCTCGACGAGCAGTACTTC. Its translation: CASSMSGQGLDEQYF.

CDR3 in amino acids: CASSQDPMAQYF. In DNA form, the CDR3 reads TGTGCCAGCAGCCAAGATCCCATGGCGCAGTATTTT. The genes are TRBV4-2 and TRBJ2-3, with D hard to call. Germline V gene data show CDR1 as LGHNA and CDR2 as YNFKEQ. Trimming removed 0 bases from V and 10 bases from J, with 8 bases in between. The CDR3 is 12 residues long.

The CDR3 nucleotides read TGTGCCAGCAGCGTAGGACAGGGAAGGACAGATACGCAGTATTTT. It yields the protein CASSVGQGRTDTQYF. The chain is built from TRBV9 and TRBJ2-3; 7 bases line up with TRBD1. CDR3 length: 15 amino acids. The V gene's germline CDR1 is SGDLS and CDR2 YYNGEE. V lost 0 bases, J lost 3 bases, and 4 bases stayed unmatched.

This clone ranks as large. V usage is TRBV5-1 and J usage is TRBJ2-5; D possibly corresponds to TRBD2 (5 bases). Germline lookup yields CDR1 SGHRS and CDR2 YFSETQ. The CDR3 runs 16 residues. V was trimmed by 0 bases and J by 4 bases, leaving 16 bases between them. The CDR3 DNA reads as TGCGCCAGCAGCTTGGCCGGTGGGAGAAGCAGAGAGACCCAGTACTTC. Translated: CASSLAGGRSRETQYF.

This chain joins TRBV5-3 and TRBJ2-7; TRBD2 matches at 12 bases. TRBV5-3 qualifies as an ORF whose function is uncertain. V lost 4 bases to trimming and J lost 3 bases; unmatched junction nucleotides: 8. The CDR3 totals 16 residues. CDR3 region: CARSPGLAGGYYEQYF. The CDR3 nucleotides read TGTGCCAGAAGCCCGGGCCTAGCGGGAGGGTACTACGAGCAGTACTTC.